These 29 T cell receptor beta chains were sequenced from one sample in a study of a mutant IDH1 vaccine in newly diagnosed glioma. Time point described: week 47, end of study. The content of each vaccine dose was 300 ug of mutant IDH1 20-mer peptide, and topical imiquimod accompanied it. TCRdb's table, derived via immunoSEQ multiplex PCR, lists solely in-frame clones and lacks some. Of 50,000 to 55,000 clones in the sample, about 65% were seen once. The antigens for these receptors are not known. Sequenced material: peripheral blood mononuclear cells (PBMCs), taken from a glioma patient whose treatment included an IDH1 peptide vaccine. All receptors derive from a man in his forties or fifties with glioma. Some clones in this sample may be carry-over from other donors' samples.

The J gene is TRBJ1-1, the V gene TRBV30; no definite D call. The length of the CDR3 is 12 residues. V dropped 6 bases and J dropped 0 bases, with 8 bases sitting between them. Germline loops: CDR1 GTSNPN, CDR2 SVGIG (reference sequence). CDR3 residues: CACTPLNTEAFF. CDR3 bases: TGTGCCTGCACCCCTCTGAACACTGAAGCTTTCTTT.

This clone is deemed medium-sized. The chain joins TRBV19 to TRBJ1-2, with D tentatively TRBD1 (5 bases). This CDR3 comprises 14 residues. Trimming took off 3 bases at V and 5 bases at J, with 13 bases between the two ends. Germline loops: CDR1 LNHDA, CDR2 SQIVND (reference sequence). The CDR3 spells CASSISAGMYGYTF. The CDR3 DNA sequence: TGTGCCAGTAGTATTTCTGCAGGGATGTATGGCTACACCTTC.

The chain carries TRBV7-8 and TRBJ1-2; 8 bases map to TRBD1. Germline CDR1 reads SGHVS; CDR2 reads FQNEAQ. V gave up 2 bases and J gave up 4 bases; unmatched junction bases: 12. The CDR3 contains 17 residues. The CDR3 sequence: CASSLRAGGRRSYGYTF. The CDR3 nucleotides read TGTGCCAGCAGCTTAAGGGCAGGGGGCAGACGAAGCTATGGCTACACCTTC.

The rearrangement links TRBV2 to TRBJ2-2; tentatively, D is TRBD2 (8 bases). The V end was cut by 8 bases, the J end by 0 bases, with 16 bases between. Germline CDR1 and CDR2: SNHLY and FYNNEI. This CDR3 is built from 16 residues. This CDR3 is CASYRGGTANTGELFF. The CDR3 DNA is TGTGCCAGCTACCGGGGGGGGACAGCGAACACCGGGGAGCTGTTTTTT.

This chain joins TRBV6-5 and TRBJ1-2; a possible D gene is TRBD1 (5 bases). Germline loops: CDR1 MNHEY, CDR2 SVGAGI. This CDR3 contains 14 residues. Trimming pared 1 base from V and 3 bases from J, leaving 9 bases between. CDR3 loop: CASSYLGGDYGYTF. The CDR3 DNA follows: TGTGCCAGCAGTTACTTGGGGGGGGACTATGGCTACACCTTC.

The genes are TRBV6-5 and TRBJ1-2; D call uncertain. CDR1 is MNHEY and CDR2 is SVGAGI in the germline V gene. Trimming removed 0 bases from V and 4 bases from J, with 9 bases in between. The CDR3 consists of 14 residues. DNA of the CDR3: TGTGCCAGCAGTTACTCGAAAGTTCTCTATGGCTACACCTTC. Protein sequence: CASSYSKVLYGYTF.

The chain couples TRBV4-1 to TRBJ1-2; weak D call: TRBD1 (5 bases). The germline V and J ends were trimmed by 0 bases and 5 bases, with 13 bases remaining between them. The CDR3 length is 15 residues. Germline V gene lookup returns CDR1 MGHRA and CDR2 YSYEKL. CDR3 in amino acids: CASSQDLWDVYGYTF. In DNA, the CDR3 is TGCGCCAGCAGCCAAGATCTTTGGGACGTTTATGGCTACACCTTC.

This clone was seen a handful of times. The chain couples TRBV5-1 to TRBJ2-4; TRBD1 might be the D (5 bases). CDR1 SGHRS and CDR2 YFSETQ come from the germline V gene. The CDR3 spans 14 residues. The ends were cut back, 2 bases at V and 5 bases at J, with 11 bases in the middle. The CDR3 coding sequence is TGCGCCAGCAGCTTCGCAGGGAATCAAAACATTCAGTACTTC. Amino acid sequence: CASSFAGNQNIQYF. The full variable domain, rest sourced from reference TRBV5-1 and TRBJ2-4, is KAGVTQTPRYLIKTRGQQVTLSCSPISGHRSVSWYQQTPGQGLQFLFEYFSETQRNKGNFPGRFSGRQFSNSRSEMNVSTLELGDSALYLCASSFAGNQNIQYFGAGTRLSVL.

This chain joins TRBV7-9 and TRBJ1-1; no clear D gene. The ends were cut back, 10 bases at V and 8 bases at J, with 11 bases in the middle. In germline, CDR1 is SEHNR, CDR2 FQNEAQ (reference sequence). This CDR3 comprises 10 residues. For the CDR3, the DNA is TGTGCCACCGCCACCCCGGAAGCTTTCTTT. Translated: CATATPEAFF.

This clone has more than one count but fewer than ten. J is TRBJ2-7 and V is TRBV30, with a tentative D call TRBD2 (6 bases). V gave up 0 bases and J gave up 6 bases, with 15 bases separating them. This CDR3 comprises 14 residues. Germline V gene sequence: CDR1 GTSNPN, CDR2 SVGIG (reference sequence). As DNA, the CDR3 is TGTGCCTGGAGTGTATCCCCCGCGGGGCGCGAGCAGTACTTC. Its translation is CAWSVSPAGREQYF.

This chain links TRBV29-1 with TRBJ1-1, with D perhaps matching TRBD1 (5 bases). Per the germline V gene, CDR1 is SQVTM and CDR2 is ANQGSEA. Trimming removed 7 bases from V and 0 bases from J, with 15 bases in between. The length of the CDR3 is 14 residues. CDR3 amino acids: CSAEGQGMNTEAFF. CDR3 sequence (DNA): TGCAGCGCAGAAGGGCAGGGTATGAACACTGAAGCTTTCTTT.

The chain links TRBV7-9 to TRBJ1-6; D remains unclear. The CDR3 extends over 13 amino acids. The V end was cut by 2 bases, the J end by 7 bases, with 6 bases between. The germline V gene has CDR1 SEHNR and CDR2 FQNEAQ (reference sequence). The CDR3 reads CASSLLGNSPLHF. CDR3 sequence (DNA): TGTGCCAGCAGCTTATTAGGGAATTCACCCCTCCACTTT.

J is TRBJ1-4 and V is TRBV7-9, with 12 bases fitting TRBD1. Unmatched junction bases numbered 4, after V lost 5 bases and J lost 3 bases. In germline, CDR1 is SEHNR, CDR2 FQNEAQ (reference sequence). The CDR3 runs 16 residues. CDR3 sequence reads: CASSVGQGAANEKLFF. CDR3 DNA sequence: TGTGCCAGCAGCGTGGGACAGGGGGCCGCTAATGAAAAACTGTTTTTT.

This clone has just a few counts. V and J are TRBV5-5 and TRBJ1-2; no definite D call. CDR3 length equals 14 residues. V lost 1 base to trimming and J lost 3 bases, with 10 bases between them. Germline V gene sequence: CDR1 SGHKS, CDR2 YYEKEE (reference sequence). CDR3 sequence (DNA): TGTGCCAGCAGCTTGCTGTCTTCTGACTATGGCTACACCTTC. Translated, it gives CASSLLSSDYGYTF. The full variable domain, completed using reference TRBV5-5 and TRBJ1-2, is DAGVTQSPTHLIKTRGQQVTLRCSPISGHKSVSWYQQVLGQGPQFIFQYYEKEERGRGNFPDRFSARQFPNYSSELNVNALLLGDSALYLCASSLLSSDYGYTFGSGTRLTVV.

The gene calls are TRBV5-4 and TRBJ2-7, with 7 bases aligning to TRBD2. After removal of 0 bases from V and 5 bases from J, the junction contained 5 bases not matched to a gene. The CDR3 is 14 amino acids. Germline CDR1 and CDR2: SGHNT and YYREEE (reference sequence). The CDR3 bases are TGTGCCAGCAGCTTGGAAGGCAGCGGGGACGAGCAGTACTTC. Amino acids: CASSLEGSGDEQYF.

This clone came up a few times. The chain recombines TRBV2 with TRBJ1-2; 7 bases line up with TRBD1. The CDR3 loop spans 13 amino acids. Germline loops: CDR1 SNHLY, CDR2 FYNNEI. V lost 6 bases to trimming and J lost 6 bases; unmatched junction nucleotides: 7. The CDR3 DNA sequence: TGTGCCAGCAGGGACGACAGGGTGGATGGCTACACCTTC. It yields the protein CASRDDRVDGYTF. Drawing the rest from reference TRBV2 and TRBJ1-2, the complete variable domain is EPEVTQTPSHQVTQMGQEVILRCVPISNHLYFYWYRQILGQKVEFLVSFYNNEISEKSEIFDDQFSVERPDGSNFTLKIRSTKLEDSAMYFCASRDDRVDGYTFGSGTRLTVV.

The sample holds one count of this clone. The chain uses TRBV6-5 and TRBJ1-1; unclear D gene. V lost 2 bases and J 1 base, leaving 11 bases between the germline ends. CDR1 MNHEY and CDR2 SVGAGI come from the germline V gene. The CDR3 is 15 amino acids. CDR3 nucleotide sequence: TGTGCCAGCAGTTACGCGGGAACACCGAACACTGAAGCTTTCTTT. Encoded protein: CASSYAGTPNTEAFF.

As regards this clone: At one boundary the junction diverges from the germline segment, which might be a read error. CDR3 amino acids: CASSLTNF. The DNA of the CDR3 is TGTGCCAGTAGCCTGACGAATTTT. The chain has TRBV19 and TRBJ1-5; D call uncertain. The germline V gene has CDR1 LNHDA and CDR2 SQIVND (reference sequence). The CDR3 spans 8 residues.

The V call is TRBV6-5, the J call TRBJ1-6; possibly TRBD1 for D (5 bases). The CDR3 spans 15 residues. Trimming pared 2 bases from V and 7 bases from J, leaving 12 bases between. Looked up from germline, CDR1 is MNHEY and CDR2 is SVGAGI. This chain's CDR3 is CASSYRGRLNSPLHF. In nucleotides, the CDR3 is TGTGCCAGCAGTTACCGGGGACGGCTCAATTCACCCCTCCACTTT.

The rearrangement joins TRBV25-1 to TRBJ2-2, with a possible D match to TRBD1 (6 bases). CDR3 size: 13 residues. Germline CDR1 MGHDK, CDR2 SYGVNS. Trimming removed 6 bases at V and 5 bases at J, with 10 bases between. As DNA, the CDR3 is TGTGCCAGCAGAACAGGGTCAACCGGGGAGCTGTTTTTT. Translation: CASRTGSTGELFF.

For the CDR3, the DNA is TGCGCCAGCAGCTTACTAGCGGGGTACAGCGGGGAGCTGTTTTTT. Translated, it gives CASSLLAGYSGELFF. The genes are TRBV5-1 and TRBJ2-2; 10 positions match TRBD2. Losses at the gene ends were 2 bases for V and 7 bases for J; bases not matched to a gene: 5. The CDR3 contains 15 residues. Germline V gene data show CDR1 as SGHRS and CDR2 as YFSETQ.

The rearrangement links TRBV9 to TRBJ2-2; 12 bases fit TRBD2. The CDR3 spans 17 residues. V dropped 5 bases and J dropped 0; count of bases not matched to a gene: 5. Per germline, CDR1 SGDLS and CDR2 YYNGEE. As DNA, the CDR3 is TGTGCCAGCAGGACTAGCGGGGGAACCTCGAACACCGGGGAGCTGTTTTTT. It yields the protein CASRTSGGTSNTGELFF.

The J gene is TRBJ2-5, the V gene TRBV2; 13 bases map to TRBD2. V was pared by 4 bases and J by 4 bases, with 0 bases of the junction left unmatched. The CDR3 runs to 14 residues. Germline V gene lookup returns CDR1 SNHLY and CDR2 FYNNEI. For the CDR3, the DNA is TGTGCCAGCAGTGGGACTAGCGGGGGAGAGACCCAGTACTTC. Translated: CASSGTSGGETQYF. The full variable domain, completed using reference TRBV2 and TRBJ2-5, is EPEVTQTPSHQVTQMGQEVILRCVPISNHLYFYWYRQILGQKVEFLVSFYNNEISEKSEIFDDQFSVERPDGSNFTLKIRSTKLEDSAMYFCASSGTSGGETQYFGPGTRLLVL.

V and J are TRBV29-1 and TRBJ1-1; D perhaps matches TRBD1 (5 bases). From germline, CDR1 is SQVTM and CDR2 ANQGSEA. This CDR3 has 12 residues. V lost 7 bases and J 1 base, leaving 10 bases between the germline ends. DNA for the CDR3: TGCAGCGGTATCACAGGGAACACTGAAGCTTTCTTT. Its protein product is CSGITGNTEAFF.

V usage is TRBV11-3 and J usage is TRBJ2-1; D might be TRBD2 (5 bases). This CDR3 contains 18 residues. Per germline, CDR1 SGHNT and CDR2 YENEEA. Trimming left V 0 bases short and J 0 bases short, with 15 bases between. This CDR3 reads CASSLDQGGSSSYNEQFF. The DNA of the CDR3 is TGTGCCAGCAGCTTAGATCAAGGAGGCAGCTCCTCCTACAATGAGCAGTTCTTC.

V is TRBV6-5 and J is TRBJ1-2; a weak D match, TRBD1 (5 bases). The V gene's germline CDR1 is MNHEY and CDR2 SVGAGI. This CDR3 comprises 12 residues. Trimming removed 7 bases from V and 8 bases from J, with 14 bases in between. CDR3 nucleotide sequence: TGTGCCAGCACCGACAGTTCTGGAGGCTACACCTTC. This encodes CASTDSSGGYTF.

V gene TRBV5-6 combines with J gene TRBJ1-5; possible D gene TRBD1, 6 bases. Looked up from germline, CDR1 is SGHDT and CDR2 is YYEEEE. This CDR3 contains 15 residues. The germline V and J ends were trimmed by 3 bases and 3 bases, with 13 bases remaining between them. The CDR3, as DNA: TGTGCCAGCAGCTACTTTTCAGGGGACAATCAGCCCCAGCATTTT. Encoded protein: CASSYFSGDNQPQHF.

Concerning this clone: Other DNA sequences within the sample encode an identical CDR3. The chain is built from TRBV4-1 and TRBJ2-7, with D tentatively TRBD1 or TRBD2 (5 bases each). Trimming cost V 4 bases and J 1 base, with 14 bases left between them. There are 15 residues in the CDR3. Germline CDR1 and CDR2: MGHRA and YSYEKL. The CDR3 is CASSPGTGRSYEQYF. The CDR3, as DNA: TGCGCCAGCAGCCCCGGGACGGGCAGGTCCTACGAGCAGTACTTC.

The chain recombines TRBV5-1 with TRBJ1-2, with a possible D match to TRBD1 (5 bases). This CDR3 has 14 amino acids. Between the trimmed V and J ends, which lost 0 bases and 8 bases, there was a span of 14 bases. Germline CDR1 is SGHRS and CDR2 is YFSETQ. The CDR3 DNA sequence: TGCGCCAGCAGCTTGGGAGGGGCAGGGCTGGGCTACACCTTC. Translated, it gives CASSLGGAGLGYTF.